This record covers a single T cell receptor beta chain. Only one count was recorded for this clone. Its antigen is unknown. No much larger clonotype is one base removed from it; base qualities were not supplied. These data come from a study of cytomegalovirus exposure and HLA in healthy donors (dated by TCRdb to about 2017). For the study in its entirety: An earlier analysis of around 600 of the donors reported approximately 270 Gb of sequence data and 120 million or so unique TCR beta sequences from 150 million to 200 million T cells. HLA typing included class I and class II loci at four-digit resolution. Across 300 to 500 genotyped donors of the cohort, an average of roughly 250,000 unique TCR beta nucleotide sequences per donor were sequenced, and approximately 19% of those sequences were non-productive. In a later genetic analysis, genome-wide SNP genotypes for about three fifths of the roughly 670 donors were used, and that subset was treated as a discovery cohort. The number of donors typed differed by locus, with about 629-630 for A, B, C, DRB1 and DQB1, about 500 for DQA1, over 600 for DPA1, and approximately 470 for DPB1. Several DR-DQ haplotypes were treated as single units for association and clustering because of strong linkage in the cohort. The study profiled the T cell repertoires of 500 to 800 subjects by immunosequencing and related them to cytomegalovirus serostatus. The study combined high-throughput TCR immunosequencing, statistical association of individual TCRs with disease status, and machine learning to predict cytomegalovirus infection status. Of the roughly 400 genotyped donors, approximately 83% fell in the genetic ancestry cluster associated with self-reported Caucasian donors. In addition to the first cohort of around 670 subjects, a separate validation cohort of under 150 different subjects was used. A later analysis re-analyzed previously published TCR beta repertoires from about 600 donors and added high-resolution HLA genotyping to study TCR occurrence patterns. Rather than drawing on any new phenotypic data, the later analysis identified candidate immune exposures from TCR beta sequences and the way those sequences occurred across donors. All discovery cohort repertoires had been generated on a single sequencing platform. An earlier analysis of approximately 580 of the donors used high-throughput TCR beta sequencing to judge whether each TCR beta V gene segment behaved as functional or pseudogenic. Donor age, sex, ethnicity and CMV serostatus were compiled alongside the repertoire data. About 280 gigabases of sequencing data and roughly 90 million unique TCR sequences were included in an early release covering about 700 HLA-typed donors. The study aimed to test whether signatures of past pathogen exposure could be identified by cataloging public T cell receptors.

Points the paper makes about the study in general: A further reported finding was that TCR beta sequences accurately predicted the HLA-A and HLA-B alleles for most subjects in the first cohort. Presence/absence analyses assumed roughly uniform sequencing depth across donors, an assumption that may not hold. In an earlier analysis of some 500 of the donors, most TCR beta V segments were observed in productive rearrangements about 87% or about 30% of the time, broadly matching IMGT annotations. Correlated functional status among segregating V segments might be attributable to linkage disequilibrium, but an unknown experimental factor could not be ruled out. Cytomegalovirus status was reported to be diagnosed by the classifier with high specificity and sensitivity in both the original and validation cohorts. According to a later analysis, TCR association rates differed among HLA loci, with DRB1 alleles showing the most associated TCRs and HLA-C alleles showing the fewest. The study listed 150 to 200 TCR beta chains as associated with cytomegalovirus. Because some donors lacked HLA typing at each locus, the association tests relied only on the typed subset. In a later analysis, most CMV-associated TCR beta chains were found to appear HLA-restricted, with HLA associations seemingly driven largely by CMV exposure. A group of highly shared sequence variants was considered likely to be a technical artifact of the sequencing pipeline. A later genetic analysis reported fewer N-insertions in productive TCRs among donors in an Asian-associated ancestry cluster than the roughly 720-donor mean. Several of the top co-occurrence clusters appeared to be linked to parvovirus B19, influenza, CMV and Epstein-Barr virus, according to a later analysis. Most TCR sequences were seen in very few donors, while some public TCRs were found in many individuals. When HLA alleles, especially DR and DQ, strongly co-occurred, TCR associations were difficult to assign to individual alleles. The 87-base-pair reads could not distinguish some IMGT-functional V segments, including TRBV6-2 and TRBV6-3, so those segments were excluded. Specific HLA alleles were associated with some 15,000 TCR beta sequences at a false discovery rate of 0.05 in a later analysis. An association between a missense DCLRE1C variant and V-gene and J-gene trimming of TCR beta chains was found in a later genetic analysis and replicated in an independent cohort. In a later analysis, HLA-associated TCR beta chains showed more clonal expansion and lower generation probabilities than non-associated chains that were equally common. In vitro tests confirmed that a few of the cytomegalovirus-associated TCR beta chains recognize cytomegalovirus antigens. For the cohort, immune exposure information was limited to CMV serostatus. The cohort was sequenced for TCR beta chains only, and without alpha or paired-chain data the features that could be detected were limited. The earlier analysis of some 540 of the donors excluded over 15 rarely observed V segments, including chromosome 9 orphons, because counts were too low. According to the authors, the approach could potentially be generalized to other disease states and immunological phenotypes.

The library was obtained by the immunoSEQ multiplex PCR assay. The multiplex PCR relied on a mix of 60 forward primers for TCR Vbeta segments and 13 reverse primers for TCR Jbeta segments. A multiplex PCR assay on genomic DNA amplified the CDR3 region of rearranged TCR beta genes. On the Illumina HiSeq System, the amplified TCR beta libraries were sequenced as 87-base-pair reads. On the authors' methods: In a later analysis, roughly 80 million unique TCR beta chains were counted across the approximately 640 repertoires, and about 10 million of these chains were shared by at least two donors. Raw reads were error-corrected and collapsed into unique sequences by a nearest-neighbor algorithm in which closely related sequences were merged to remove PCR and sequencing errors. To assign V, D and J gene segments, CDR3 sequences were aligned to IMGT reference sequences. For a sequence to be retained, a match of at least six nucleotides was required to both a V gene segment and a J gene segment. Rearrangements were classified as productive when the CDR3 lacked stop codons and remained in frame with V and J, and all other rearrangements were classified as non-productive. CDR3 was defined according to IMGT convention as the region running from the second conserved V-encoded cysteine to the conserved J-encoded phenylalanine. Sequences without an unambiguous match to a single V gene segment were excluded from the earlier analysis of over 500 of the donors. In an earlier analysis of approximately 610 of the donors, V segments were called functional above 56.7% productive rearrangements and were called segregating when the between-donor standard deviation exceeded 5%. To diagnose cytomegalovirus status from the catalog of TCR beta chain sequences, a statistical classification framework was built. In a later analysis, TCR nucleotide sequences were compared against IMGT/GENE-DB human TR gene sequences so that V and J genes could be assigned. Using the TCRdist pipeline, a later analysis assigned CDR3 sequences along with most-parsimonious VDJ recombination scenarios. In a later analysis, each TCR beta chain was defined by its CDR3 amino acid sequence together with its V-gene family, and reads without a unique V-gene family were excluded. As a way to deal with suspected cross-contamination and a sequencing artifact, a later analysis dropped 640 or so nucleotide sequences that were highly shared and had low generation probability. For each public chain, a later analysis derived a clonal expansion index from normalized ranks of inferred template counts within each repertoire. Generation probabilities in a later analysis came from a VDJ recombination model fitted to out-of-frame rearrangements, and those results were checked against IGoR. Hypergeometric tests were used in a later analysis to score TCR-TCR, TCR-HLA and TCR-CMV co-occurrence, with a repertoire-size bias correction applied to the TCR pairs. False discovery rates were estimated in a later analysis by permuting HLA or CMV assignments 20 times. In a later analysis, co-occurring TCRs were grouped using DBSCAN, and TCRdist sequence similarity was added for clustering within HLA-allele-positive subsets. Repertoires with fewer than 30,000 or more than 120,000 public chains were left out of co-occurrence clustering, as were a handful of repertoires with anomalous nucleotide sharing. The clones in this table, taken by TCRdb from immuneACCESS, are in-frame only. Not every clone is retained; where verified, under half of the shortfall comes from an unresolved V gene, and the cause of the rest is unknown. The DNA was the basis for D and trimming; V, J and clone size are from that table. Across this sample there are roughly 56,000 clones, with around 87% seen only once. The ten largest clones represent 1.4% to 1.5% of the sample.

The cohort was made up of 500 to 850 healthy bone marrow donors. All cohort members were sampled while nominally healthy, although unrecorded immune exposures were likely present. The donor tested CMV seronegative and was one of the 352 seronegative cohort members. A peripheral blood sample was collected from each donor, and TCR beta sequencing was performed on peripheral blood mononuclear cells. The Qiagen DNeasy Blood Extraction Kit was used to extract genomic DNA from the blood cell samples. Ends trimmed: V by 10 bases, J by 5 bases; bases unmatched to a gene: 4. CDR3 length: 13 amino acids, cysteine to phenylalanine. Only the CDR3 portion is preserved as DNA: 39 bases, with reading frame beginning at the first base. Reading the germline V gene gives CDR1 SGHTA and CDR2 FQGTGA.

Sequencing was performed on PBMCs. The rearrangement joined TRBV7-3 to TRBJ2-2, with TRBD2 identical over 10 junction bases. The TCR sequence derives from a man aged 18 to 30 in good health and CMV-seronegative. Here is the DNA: TGTGCCACAACTAGCGGGGAAACCGGGGAGCTGTTTTTT. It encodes CATTSGETGELFF.